This section outlines one TCR beta chain sequence together with its context. The assay was immunoSEQ multiplex PCR, and TCRdb's table has in-frame clones only and misses some. The sample records 70,000 to 95,000 clones, roughly 85% being singletons. The source of the sample is a study of OX40 agonist ivuxolimab in advanced cancers. Looked up from germline, CDR1 is SEHNR and CDR2 is FQNEAQ (reference sequence). The CDR3 consists of 13 residues. V lost 2 bases and J lost 1, with 6 bases in between. This specimen consisted of CD4+ or CD8+ T cells sorted from blood, obtained in a trial of the OX40 agonist ivuxolimab. This sequence joins TRBV7-9 and TRBJ2-7; D is undetermined. This receptor was taken from an adult with an advanced solid tumor such as melanoma, head and neck, liver or kidney cancer. CDR3: CASSLMGSYEQYF. CDR3 bases: TGTGCCAGCAGCTTAATGGGGTCCTACGAGCAGTACTTC.